This T cell receptor (beta chain) was documented in a study of shared clonotypes between healthy human individuals. The overall study: Per donor, CD8 memory used one plate, CD8 naive used two, CD4 memory used three and CD4 naive used three.

Notes on this clone: Antigen specificity is unknown.

Study-wide results and limits: Inspection by rarefaction showed sorted-subset sequencing to be incomplete despite large depth.

Under the authors' procedure: Filtering was not the same, since immunoSEQ gave junction-only sequences without quality scores. TCRdb's table, derived via immunoSEQ multiplex PCR, lists solely in-frame clones and lacks some. V and J calls and clone size follow that table, whereas D and trimming were derived from the DNA. Seen here are 2.5 million or so clones, roughly nine tenths observed once, and the top ten hold around 0.14%. Trimming left V 3 bases short and J 7 bases short, with 16 bases between. Germline V gene data show CDR1 as SEHNR and CDR2 as FQNEAQ (reference sequence). This CDR3 spans 15 amino acids.

Input material: naive CD4+ T cells sorted from blood. Subset specified: CD45RA+ positively selected. The sequence came from a young man in good health. This chain links TRBV7-9 with TRBJ1-3; TRBD1 is a possible D gene (5 bases). The chain's CDR3 is CASSFPTFGGNTIYF. The CDR3 nucleotides read TGTGCCAGCAGCTTCCCCACATTCGGGGGTAACACCATATATTTT.